This is a list of T cell receptor beta chains from one sample in a study of shared T cell receptors in the human thymus. The assay was immunoSEQ multiplex PCR, and TCRdb's table has in-frame clones only and misses some. The data hold around 340,000 clones, with approximately 95% observed a single time. Sequencing used thymocytes. The receptors shown here come from a human donor. The CDR3 runs from the conserved cysteine through the conserved F or W. Fields, in order: D gene, V gene, J gene, clone size, CDR3 DNA, CDR3 protein. D genes are given only for firm matches. Only some rows state a clone size, as once, few, many or a class for expanded clones.

.	TRBV14	TRBJ1-1	.	TGTGCCAACCCCGGTCGGGGGCCCGTTAGGAACACTGAAGCTTTCTTT	CANPGRGPVRNTEAFF
TRBD2	TRBV5-1	TRBJ2-3	.	TGCGCCAGCAGCTTGGCGGGAGGAATGGTTTCGAGCACAGATACGCAGTATTTT	CASSLAGGMVSSTDTQYF
.	TRBV4-1	TRBJ1-2	.	TGCGCCAGCAGCCAAGATTGGAATACAGGGAACTATGGCTACACCTTC	CASSQDWNTGNYGYTF
TRBD2	TRBV2	TRBJ2-1	.	TGTGCCAGCAGTGAGTGGGGACTAGCATACAATGAGCAGTTCTTC	CASSEWGLAYNEQFF
TRBD1	TRBV7-3	TRBJ2-7	.	TGTGCCAGCAAGAACAGGGGGTTCTACGAGCAGTACTTC	CASKNRGFYEQYF
TRBD1	TRBV13	TRBJ2-4	.	TGTGCCAGCAGCTCCGGGACAGGAGCCAGTGGGGCCAAAAACATTCAGTACTTC	CASSSGTGASGAKNIQYF
.	TRBV27	TRBJ2-1	.	TGTGCCAGCAGTTTCCGACCGGGGGAGCAGTTCTTC	CASSFRPGEQFF
.	TRBV28	TRBJ2-7	.	TGTGCCAGCAGTTTGGAGGACAGGGGACGGACTAGCGGTATCTACGAGCAGTACTTC	CASSLEDRGRTSGIYEQYF
TRBD2	TRBV27	TRBJ2-3	.	TGTGCCAGCAGCTCACTAGCGGCAGGGTCGGATACGCAGTATTTT	CASSSLAAGSDTQYF
.	TRBV19	TRBJ1-4	.	TGTGCCAGTACGGGGGGTGATGAAAAACTGTTTTTT	CASTGGDEKLFF
TRBD1	TRBV7-8	TRBJ1-5	.	TGTGCCAGCAGCCCCGGGACAGGGGAAGGGGCTTATAGCAATCAGCCCCAGCATTTT	CASSPGTGEGAYSNQPQHF
TRBD2	TRBV13	TRBJ2-1	.	TGTGCCAGCAGCCCTAGCGGGGGTTACAATGAGCAGTTCTTC	CASSPSGGYNEQFF
.	TRBV10-3	TRBJ1-4	.	TGTGCCATCAGTGAGGGGCCGCATAAAACTAATGAAAAACTGTTTTTT	CAISEGPHKTNEKLFF
TRBD2	TRBV29-1	TRBJ2-1	.	TGCAGCGTTGAAGCCAAATCCCGCGCGGGAGGTCACCGGGGGGATGAGCAGTTCTTC	CSVEAKSRAGGHRGDEQFF
.	TRBV5-1	TRBJ1-1	.	TGCGCCAGCAGCTGGTTGGAATATAGTCCCAACACTGAAGCTTTCTTT	CASSWLEYSPNTEAFF
.	TRBV5-6	TRBJ2-3	.	TGTGCCAGCAGCTTGGCAGGGCTACCGGGAATATTGTGGATAGATACGCAGTATTTT	CASSLAGLPGILWIDTQYF
TRBD1	TRBV19	TRBJ1-1	.	TGTGCCAGTAACCCAGGGGGCAGGTGGAACACTGAAGCTTTCTTT	CASNPGGRWNTEAFF
.	TRBV5-1	TRBJ2-1	.	TGCGCCAGCAGCAACGGGGGCAGTTCGGCCCATAATGAGCAGTTCTTC	CASSNGGSSAHNEQFF
.	TRBV6-1	TRBJ1-2	.	TGTGCCAGCAGTGAAGTGGGGAGGACGAAAGGGGGCTACACCTTC	CASSEVGRTKGGYTF
.	TRBV10-3	TRBJ1-2	.	TGTGCCATCAGTGAGTCTGGGGGCGCGGCGTTATCATCTAACTATGGCTACACCTTC	CAISESGGAALSSNYGYTF
.	TRBV5-1	TRBJ2-5	.	TGCGCCAGCAGAGGGGAGACCCAGTACTTC	CASRGETQYF
TRBD1	TRBV6-6	TRBJ1-1	.	TGTGCCGGATCATCAAACAGGGGGCGCAGCGGAGATGAAGCTTTCTTT	CAGSSNRGRSGDEAFF
.	TRBV18	TRBJ2-6	.	TGTGCCAGCTCACCCTACTCTGGGGCCAACGTCCTGACTTTC	CASSPYSGANVLTF
.	TRBV19	TRBJ1-4	.	TGTGCCAGTAGTGTCCGGGCCCGGGGTGAAAAACTGTTTTTT	CASSVRARGEKLFF
.	TRBV28	TRBJ2-1	.	TGTGCCAGCAGCCGGGTGAATCGTGGGAACAATGAGCAGTTCTTC	CASSRVNRGNNEQFF
TRBD2	TRBV5-1	TRBJ2-2	.	TGCGCCAGCAGCTTGTCCTCTAGCGGGAGAACCGGGGAGCTGTTTTTT	CASSLSSSGRTGELFF
.	TRBV10-3	TRBJ2-7	.	TGTGCCACGGGGCCCTCCTACGAGCAGTACTTC	CATGPSYEQYF
TRBD2	TRBV11-2	TRBJ2-2	.	TGTGCCAGTACCGGTTTCGGGAGGGCCGGTAGCGGGGAGCTGTTTTTT	CASTGFGRAGSGELFF
TRBD2	TRBV4-1	TRBJ2-3	.	TGCGCCAGCAGCCCCAGGCTGAGCGGGAGACGATCAGATACGCAGTATTTT	CASSPRLSGRRSDTQYF
TRBD2	TRBV30	TRBJ2-5	.	TGTGCCTGGAGGGGGTTGCGGGAGGCCCCCGGGGAGACCCAGTACTTC	CAWRGLREAPGETQYF
.	TRBV5-6	TRBJ1-5	.	TGTGCCAGCAGCTTTAGCCGGCCCCTCAATCAGCCCCAGCATTTT	CASSFSRPLNQPQHF
.	TRBV27	TRBJ2-2	.	TGTGCCAGCAGTTTGGGGGGGCGAGCGCTGTTTTTT	CASSLGGRALFF
.	TRBV27	TRBJ2-7	.	TGTGCCAGCAGTCCTGGGACATCTGAACCCAGCTCCTACGAGCAGTACTTC	CASSPGTSEPSSYEQYF
TRBD2	TRBV15	TRBJ2-7	.	TGTGCCACCAGCAGAGATGCGGGAGTGAGCTACGAGCAGTACTTC	CATSRDAGVSYEQYF
TRBD1	TRBV27	TRBJ2-7	.	TGTGCCAGCAGTTTATCAGGGACAGGAAGCGGCGAGCAGTACTTC	CASSLSGTGSGEQYF
.	TRBV15	TRBJ2-6	.	TGTGCCACCATGTCCTCTGGGGCCAACGTCCTGACTTTC	CATMSSGANVLTF
.	TRBV29-1	TRBJ2-2	.	TGCAGCGCTAGCTTCCCGGGCTACACCGGGGAGCTGTTTTTT	CSASFPGYTGELFF
.	TRBV18	TRBJ2-3	.	TGTGCCAGCTCACGGACTTCCACAGATACGCAGTATTTT	CASSRTSTDTQYF
TRBD1	TRBV7-3	TRBJ1-4	once	TGTGCCAGCAGCTTAGGGACAGGGGGCGAAAAACTGTTTTTT	CASSLGTGGEKLFF
.	TRBV7-4	TRBJ1-1	.	TGTGCCAGCAGCTTAGCGGATACCGACAGAGGGGCTTTCTTT	CASSLADTDRGAFF
TRBD2	TRBV27	TRBJ2-3	.	TGTGCCAGCAGTTACCCTAGCGGGGGCACAGATACGCAGTATTTT	CASSYPSGGTDTQYF
.	TRBV4-2	TRBJ2-2	.	TGTGCCAGCAGCCTAACGGGAGAGGGGGGCGGGGAGCTGTTTTTT	CASSLTGEGGGELFF
TRBD1	TRBV2	TRBJ1-1	.	TGTGCCAGCACGCACGACAGGGGCGCCCCCCACACTGAAGCTTTCTTT	CASTHDRGAPHTEAFF
TRBD2	TRBV7-6	TRBJ2-1	.	TGTGCCAGCAGCCAGAGAGGTAGCGGGAGCGCCTACAATGAGCAGTTCTTC	CASSQRGSGSAYNEQFF
.	TRBV14	TRBJ1-1	.	TGTGCCAGCAGCCAAGGCTTTAAGTGGGACACTGAAGCTTTCTTT	CASSQGFKWDTEAFF
.	TRBV2	TRBJ2-1	.	TGTGCCAGCAGTGCAGCAGGGGAAGATGAGCAGTTCTTC	CASSAAGEDEQFF
.	TRBV2	TRBJ1-5	.	TGTGCCAGCACGGGACGTGGGGGCGCGGGCAATCAGCCCCAGCATTTT	CASTGRGGAGNQPQHF
.	TRBV27	TRBJ2-4	.	TGTGCCAGCATGGATGTGGACCTTGGGATTCAGTACTTC	CASMDVDLGIQYF
.	TRBV30	TRBJ2-1	.	TGTGCCTGGAGCCCAGGACCCTACAATGAGCAGTTCTTC	CAWSPGPYNEQFF
.	TRBV27	TRBJ1-2	.	TGTGCCAGCTCCGACAGGCCGAGATTAAATGGCTACACCTTC	CASSDRPRLNGYTF
.	TRBV20-1	TRBJ2-7	.	TGCAGTGCCCCCCGTCAGGGGGAGCAGTACTTC	CSAPRQGEQYF
TRBD1	TRBV4-2	TRBJ1-2	.	TGTGCCAGCAGCCCGGGACAGGGGGCAGCAGGTGGCTACACCTTC	CASSPGQGAAGGYTF
TRBD1	TRBV7-9	TRBJ1-2	.	TGTGCCAGCAGCTCACAGGGGGGCTCAGGGATGCAAGTCTATGGCTACACCTTC	CASSSQGGSGMQVYGYTF
.	TRBV2	TRBJ2-1	.	TGTGCCAGCACACCGCGGCAGGAGAATGAGCAGTTCTTC	CASTPRQENEQFF
TRBD2	TRBV7-9	TRBJ2-5	.	TGTGCCAGCAGCTCCGGGACTAGCGGGAGAAAGACCCAGTACTTC	CASSSGTSGRKTQYF
TRBD1	TRBV7-2	TRBJ1-5	.	TGTGCCAGCAGCTCAGTGGACAGGGTGTATCAGCCCCAGCATTTT	CASSSVDRVYQPQHF
.	TRBV9	TRBJ2-7	.	TGTGCCAGCAGCCGGGACGCAGCCTACGAGCAGTACTTC	CASSRDAAYEQYF
TRBD2	TRBV19	TRBJ2-3	.	TGTGCCAGTAGTAGCCCCCTTGGACTAGCGGGAGCCAGCACAGATACGCAGTATTTT	CASSSPLGLAGASTDTQYF
.	TRBV2	TRBJ2-5	.	TGTGCCAGCAGTGAAGAATGGGGAGATCAAGAGACCCAGTACTTC	CASSEEWGDQETQYF